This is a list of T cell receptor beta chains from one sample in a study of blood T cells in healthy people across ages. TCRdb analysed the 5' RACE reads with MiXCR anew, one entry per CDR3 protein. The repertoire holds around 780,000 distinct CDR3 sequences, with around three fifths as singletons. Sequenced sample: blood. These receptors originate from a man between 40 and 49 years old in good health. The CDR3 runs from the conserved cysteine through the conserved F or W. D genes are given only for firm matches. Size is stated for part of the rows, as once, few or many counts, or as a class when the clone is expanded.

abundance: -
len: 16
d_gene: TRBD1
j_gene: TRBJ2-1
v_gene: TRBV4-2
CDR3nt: TGTGCCAGCAGCCAAGACCGGACAGGATCCTACAATGAGCAGTTCTTC
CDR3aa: CASSQDRTGSYNEQFF

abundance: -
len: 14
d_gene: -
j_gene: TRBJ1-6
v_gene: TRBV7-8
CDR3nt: TGTGCCAGCAGCGCTCGGTTGGTAGGATCACCCCTCCACTTT
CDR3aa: CASSARLVGSPLHF

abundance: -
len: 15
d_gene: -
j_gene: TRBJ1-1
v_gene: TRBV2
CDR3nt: TGTGCCAGCAGTGCCATGCTCGTGGAGAGCACTGAAGCTTTCTTT
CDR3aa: CASSAMLVESTEAFF

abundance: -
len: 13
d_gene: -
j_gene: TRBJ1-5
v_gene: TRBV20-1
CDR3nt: TGCAGTGCTAGTAAGGGGATTGCTCAGCCCCAGCATTTT
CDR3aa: CSASKGIAQPQHF

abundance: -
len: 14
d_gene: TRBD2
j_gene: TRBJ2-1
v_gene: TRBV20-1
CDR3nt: TGCAGTGTAATCTTTAGCGGGAGGAGCGATGAGCAGTTCTTC
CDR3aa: CSVIFSGRSDEQFF

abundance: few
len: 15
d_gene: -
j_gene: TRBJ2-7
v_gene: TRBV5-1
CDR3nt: TGCGCCAGCAGTATCCGTTCAGTGAGCTCCTACGAGCAGTACTTC
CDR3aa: CASSIRSVSSYEQYF

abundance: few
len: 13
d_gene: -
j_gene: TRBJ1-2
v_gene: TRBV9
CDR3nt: TGTGCCAGCAGCGTGGGGGGAGTATATGGCTACACCTTC
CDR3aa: CASSVGGVYGYTF

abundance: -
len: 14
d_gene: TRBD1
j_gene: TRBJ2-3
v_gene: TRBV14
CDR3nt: TGTGCCAGCAGCCAAGCGACAGGGGCGAATACGCAGTATTTT
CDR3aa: CASSQATGANTQYF

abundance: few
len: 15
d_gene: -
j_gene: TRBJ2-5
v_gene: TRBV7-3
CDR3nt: TGTGCCAGCAGCTTAACGACGGGACCCCAAGAGACCCAGTACTTC
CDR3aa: CASSLTTGPQETQYF

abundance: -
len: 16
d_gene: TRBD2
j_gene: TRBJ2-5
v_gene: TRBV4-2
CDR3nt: TGTGCCAGCAGCCAACTGTCTAGCGGGAACCAAGAGACCCAGTACTTC
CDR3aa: CASSQLSSGNQETQYF

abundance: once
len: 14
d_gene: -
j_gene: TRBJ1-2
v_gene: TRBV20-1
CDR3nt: -
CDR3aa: CSARVFGQGAGCTF

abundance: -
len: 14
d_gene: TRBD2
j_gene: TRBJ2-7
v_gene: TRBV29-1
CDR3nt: TGCAGCGCCCGACTAGCGGGAGGGTTCTACGAGCAGTACTTC
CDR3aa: CSARLAGGFYEQYF

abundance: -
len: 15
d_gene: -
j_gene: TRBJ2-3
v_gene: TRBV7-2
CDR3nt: TGTGCCAGCGGAATGCAGGGCACGAACACAGATACGCAGTATTTT
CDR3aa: CASGMQGTNTDTQYF

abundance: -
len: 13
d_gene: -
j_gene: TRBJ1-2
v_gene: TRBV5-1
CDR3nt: TGCGCCAGCAGCTTCACGGTGGATTATGGCTACACCTTC
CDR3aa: CASSFTVDYGYTF

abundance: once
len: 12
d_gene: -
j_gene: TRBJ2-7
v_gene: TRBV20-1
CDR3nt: TGCAGTGCCGGCTATGCCTCCTACGAGCAGTACTTC
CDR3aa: CSAGYASYEQYF

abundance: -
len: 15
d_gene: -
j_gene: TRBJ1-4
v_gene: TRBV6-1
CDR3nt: TGTGCCAGCAGTGCCGAGGAGGCGACTAATGAAAAACTGTTTTTT
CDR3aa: CASSAEEATNEKLFF

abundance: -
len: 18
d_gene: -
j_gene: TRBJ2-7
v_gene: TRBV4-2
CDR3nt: TGTGCCAGCAGCCAAGAAATATATCCGGACTACACATCCTACGAGCAGTACTTC
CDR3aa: CASSQEIYPDYTSYEQYF

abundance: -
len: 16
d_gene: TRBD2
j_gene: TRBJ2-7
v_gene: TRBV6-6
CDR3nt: TGTGCCAGCAGCCCAGGCGGGGGGCCTCATGACTACGAGCAGTACTTC
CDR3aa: CASSPGGGPHDYEQYF

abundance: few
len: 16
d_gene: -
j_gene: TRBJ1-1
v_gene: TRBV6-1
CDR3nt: TGTGCCAGCAGTGAAGCGGACACGCCGTTGGGGACTGAAGCTTTCTTT
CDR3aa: CASSEADTPLGTEAFF

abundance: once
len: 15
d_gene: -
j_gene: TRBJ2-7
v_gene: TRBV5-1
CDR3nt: TGCGCCAGCAGCCCCTCAGGGGAGATCGGGAACGAGCAGTACTTC
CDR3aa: CASSPSGEIGNEQYF

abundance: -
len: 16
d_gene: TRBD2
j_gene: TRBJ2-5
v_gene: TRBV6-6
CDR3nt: TGTGCCAGCAGTCGGACTAGCGGGGGCCCCGAAGGGACCCAGTACTTC
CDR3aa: CASSRTSGGPEGTQYF

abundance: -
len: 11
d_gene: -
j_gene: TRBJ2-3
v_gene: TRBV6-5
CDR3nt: TGTGCCAGCATCTGGGGTCAGACGCAGTATTTT
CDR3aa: CASIWGQTQYF

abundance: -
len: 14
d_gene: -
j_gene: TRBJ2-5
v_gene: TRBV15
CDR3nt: TGTGCCACCAGCAGAGGGGGCGCGGGTAATGAGCAGTACTTC
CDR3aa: CATSRGGAGNEQYF

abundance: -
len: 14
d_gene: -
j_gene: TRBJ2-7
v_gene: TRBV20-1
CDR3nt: TGCAGTGCTAGGAGGCAGTCCACCTCCTACGAGCAGTACTTC
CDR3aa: CSARRQSTSYEQYF

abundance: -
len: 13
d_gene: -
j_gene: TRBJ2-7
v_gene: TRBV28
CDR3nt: TGTGCCAGCAGGACGGACAGCCCAAGCGAGCAGTACTTC
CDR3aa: CASRTDSPSEQYF

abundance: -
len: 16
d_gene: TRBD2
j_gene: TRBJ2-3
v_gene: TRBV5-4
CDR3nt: TGTGCCAGCAGCCAAGGCTGGACTAGCGACACAGATACGCAGTATTTT
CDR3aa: CASSQGWTSDTDTQYF

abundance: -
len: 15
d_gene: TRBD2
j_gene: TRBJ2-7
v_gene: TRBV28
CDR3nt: TGTGCCAGCAGCGACACTAGCGGGACTCCCTACGAGCAGTACTTC
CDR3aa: CASSDTSGTPYEQYF

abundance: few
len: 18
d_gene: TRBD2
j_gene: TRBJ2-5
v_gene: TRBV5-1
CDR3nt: TGCGCCAGCAGCTTGGGACCTAGCGGGTCTCTCTACCAAGAGACCCAGTACTTC
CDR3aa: CASSLGPSGSLYQETQYF

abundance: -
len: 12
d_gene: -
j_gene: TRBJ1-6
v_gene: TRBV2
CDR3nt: TGTGCCAGCAGTGAACAGGGTTCACCCCTCCACTTT
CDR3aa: CASSEQGSPLHF

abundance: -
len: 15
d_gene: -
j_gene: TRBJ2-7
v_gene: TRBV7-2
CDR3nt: TGTGCCAGCAGCTTAGGGAGTCGCGTAGCCTACGAGCAGTACTTC
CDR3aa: CASSLGSRVAYEQYF

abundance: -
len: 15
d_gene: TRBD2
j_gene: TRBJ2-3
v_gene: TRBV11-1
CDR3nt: TGTGCCAGCAGCTTACTAGCGGGACCCACAGATACGCAGTATTTT
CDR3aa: CASSLLAGPTDTQYF

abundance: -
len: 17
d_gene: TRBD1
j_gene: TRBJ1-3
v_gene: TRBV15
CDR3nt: TGTGCCACCAGCAGAGACCTGAGTGGGACAGGGGGAAACACCATATATTTT
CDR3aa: CATSRDLSGTGGNTIYF

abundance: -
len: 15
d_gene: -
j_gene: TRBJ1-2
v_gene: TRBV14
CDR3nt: TGTGCCAGCAGCCAACCCACCGGGACTGGGGGTGGCTACACCTTC
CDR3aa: CASSQPTGTGGGYTF

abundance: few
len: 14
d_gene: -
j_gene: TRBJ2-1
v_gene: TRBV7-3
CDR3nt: TGTGCCAGCAGCTTAGGCGGGTGGGACAATGAGCAGTTCTTC
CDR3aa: CASSLGGWDNEQFF

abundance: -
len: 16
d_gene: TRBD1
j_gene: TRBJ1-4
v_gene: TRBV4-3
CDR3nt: TGCGCCAGCAGCCAAGATCTAACAGGGGCAGGTGAAAAACTGTTTTTT
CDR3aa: CASSQDLTGAGEKLFF

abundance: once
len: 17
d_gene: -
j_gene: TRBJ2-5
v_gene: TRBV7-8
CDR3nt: TGTGCCAGCAGCTTAGCGACGTTAGTAGCCGTGCCGGAGACCCAGTACTTC
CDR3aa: CASSLATLVAVPETQYF

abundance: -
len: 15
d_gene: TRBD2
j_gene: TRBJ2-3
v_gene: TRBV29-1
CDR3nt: TGCAGCGGGTCAGGACTAGCGGGGTTTTCAGATACGCAGTATTTT
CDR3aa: CSGSGLAGFSDTQYF

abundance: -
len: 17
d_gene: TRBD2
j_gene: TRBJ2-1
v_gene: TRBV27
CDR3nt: TGTGCCAGCAGTTTATTGCTAGCGGGGGGGCACTACAATGAGCAGTTCTTC
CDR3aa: CASSLLLAGGHYNEQFF

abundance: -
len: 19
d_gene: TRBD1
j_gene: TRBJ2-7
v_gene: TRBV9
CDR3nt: TGTGCCAGCAGCGTGGAACCGGGACAGGGAGGCCCGAGCTCCTACGAGCAGTACTTC
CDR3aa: CASSVEPGQGGPSSYEQYF

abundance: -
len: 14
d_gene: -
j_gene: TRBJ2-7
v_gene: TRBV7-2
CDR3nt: TGTGCCAGCAGCTTAGGCTCAGGCTTTGACGGGCAGTACTTC
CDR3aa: CASSLGSGFDGQYF

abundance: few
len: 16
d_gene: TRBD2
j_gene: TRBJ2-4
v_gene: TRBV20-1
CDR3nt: TGCAGTGCCAGACCTCAGCGGGGTCTGGCCAAAAACATTCAGTACTTC
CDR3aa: CSARPQRGLAKNIQYF

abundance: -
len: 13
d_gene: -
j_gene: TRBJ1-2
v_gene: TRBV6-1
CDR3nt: TGTGCCAGCAGTGAAGAAGTGGCTCGGGGGTACACCTTC
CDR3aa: CASSEEVARGYTF

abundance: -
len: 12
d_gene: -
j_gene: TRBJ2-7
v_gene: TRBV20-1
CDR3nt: TGCAGTGCTAGACGGGAAACCGGCGAGCAGTACTTC
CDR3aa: CSARRETGEQYF

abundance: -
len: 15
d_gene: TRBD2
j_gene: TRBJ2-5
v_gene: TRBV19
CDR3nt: TGTGCCAGTACGGCCACGGGACTAGCAGGGGAGACCCAGTACTTC
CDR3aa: CASTATGLAGETQYF

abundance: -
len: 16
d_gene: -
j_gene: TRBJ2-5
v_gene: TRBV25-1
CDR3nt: TGTGCCAGCAGTGAATTTCGGGTTATGGGTACGGAGACCCAGTACTTC
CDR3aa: CASSEFRVMGTETQYF

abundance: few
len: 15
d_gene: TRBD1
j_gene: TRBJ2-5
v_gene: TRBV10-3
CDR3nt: TGTGCCATCAGTGAGGAACTACAGGGGAGAGAGACCCAGTACTTC
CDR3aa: CAISEELQGRETQYF

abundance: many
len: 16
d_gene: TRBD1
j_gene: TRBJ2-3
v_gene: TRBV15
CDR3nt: TGTGCCATTGTGATTGGGGACAGCGAATTCACAGATACGCAGTATTTT
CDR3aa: CAIVIGDSEFTDTQYF

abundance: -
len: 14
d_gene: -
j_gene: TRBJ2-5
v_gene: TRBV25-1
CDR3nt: TGTGCCAGCAGTGATACCGGGGCTGACAATGAGCAGTACTTC
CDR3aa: CASSDTGADNEQYF

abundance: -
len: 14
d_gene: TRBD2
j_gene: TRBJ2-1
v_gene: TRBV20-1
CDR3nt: TGCAGTGCTGCGCAACTAGCGGGAGTGGATGAGCAGTTCTTC
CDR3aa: CSAAQLAGVDEQFF

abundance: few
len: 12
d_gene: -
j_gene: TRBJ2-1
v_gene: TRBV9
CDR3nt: TGTGCCAGCAGCGGAGTCCCCAATGAGCAGTTCTTC
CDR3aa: CASSGVPNEQFF